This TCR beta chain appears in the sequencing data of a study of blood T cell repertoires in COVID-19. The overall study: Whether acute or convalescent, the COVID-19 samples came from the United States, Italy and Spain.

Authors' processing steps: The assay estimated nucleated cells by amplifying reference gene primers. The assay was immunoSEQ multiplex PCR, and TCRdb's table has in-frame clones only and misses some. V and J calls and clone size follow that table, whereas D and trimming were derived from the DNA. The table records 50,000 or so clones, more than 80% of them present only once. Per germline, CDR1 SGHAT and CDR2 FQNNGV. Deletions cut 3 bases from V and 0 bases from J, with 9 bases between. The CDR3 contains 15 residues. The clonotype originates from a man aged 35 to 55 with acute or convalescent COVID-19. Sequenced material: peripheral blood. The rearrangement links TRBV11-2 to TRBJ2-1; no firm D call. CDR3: CASSFRSSSYNEQFF. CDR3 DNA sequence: TGTGCCAGCAGCTTCCGTAGTAGCTCCTACAATGAGCAGTTCTTC. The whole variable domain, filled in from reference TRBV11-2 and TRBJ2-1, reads EAGVAQSPRYKIIEKRQSVAFWCNPISGHATLYWYQQILGQGPKLLIQFQNNGVVDDSQLPKDRFSAERLKGVDSTLKIQPAKLEDSAVYLCASSFRSSSYNEQFFGPGTRLTVL.